The entry that follows covers one T cell receptor (beta chain) sequence. This clonotype was counted only a few times. This receptor's antigen is unknown. One junction end does not reproduce the germline sequence, and a read error may be involved. These data come from a study of blood T cells in healthy people across ages (dated by TCRdb to the mid-2010s). Regarding the research as a whole: In model experiments, template switching captured roughly one uniquely barcoded TCR beta cDNA molecule for every two T cells. Donors were grouped into four age groups: young (average roughly 15 years), middle-aged (roughly 40), aged (over 55) and long-lived (about 82). Donors of different ages were randomly distributed across sequencing lanes to avoid experimental bias. The study analyzed two additional independent replicas of 1 million unique cDNA reads from the same blood draw for two donors, one aged 18 to 30 and one aged 80 or older. Using deep sequencing normalized with unique cDNA molecular identifiers, the study measured how TCR beta repertoire diversity changes with age. What the research found in general, with its limitations: Because profiling used bulk unsorted PBMCs, naive and antigen-experienced compartments could not be compared conclusively. Compared with the aged group, more naive CD4+ T cells, fewer expanded clones and increased TCR diversity were shown by the long-lived group, suggesting age selection. There was a strong correlation between observed TCR beta diversity and the percentage of naive T cells measured by flow cytometry. As age increased, observed TCR beta diversity per million T cells dropped in a roughly linear way, and a significant reduction was already evident by age around 41. The CMV infection status of donors was not known, potentially confounding age-related changes in expanded clonotypes. Total diversity estimates from one million sequenced T cells were considered lower bounds and underestimates.

The library was prepared using 5' RACE. The sequencing machine was an Illumina HiSeq 2500. The second PCR ran for roughly 6 to 11 cycles and used a J-beta primer mix along with a sample-barcoded 5' primer. Each TCR beta cDNA molecule received a unique molecular identifier from a template-switch 5' adaptor carrying 12 random nucleotides. Each sample yielded at least 3 million CDR3-containing paired-end reads. All of the RNA was converted into first-strand cDNA using the Mint cDNA synthesis kit, with a TRBC-specific oligonucleotide serving as the primer. After uracil-DNA glycosylase treatment, a first 18-cycle PCR used universal primers M1SS and BC2_uni_R on all cDNA. The original methods were these. Each sample was normalized by randomly selecting 1 million high-quality reads, each carrying a distinct molecular identifier. Instead of being binned into consensus sequences, reads that shared molecular identifiers were thrown out. MiTCR, with a Q25 quality threshold and the strictest error-elimination algorithm, was used for CDR3 identification, clonotype clustering and error correction. Lower-bound total TCR beta diversity was estimated with a nonparametric unseen species model using Euler transformation. TCRdb applied fastp at Q25 and MiXCR to the public reads, then kept only in-frame beta chains. Rows are combined by CDR3 protein, so each entry shows the most common genes and DNA. TCRdb's processing, not the authors' own work, is the source of the V and J calls. Within this sample are approximately 810,000 distinct CDR3 sequences, with around 26% of them counted one time only. Clones ranked in the top ten supply 15% to 20% of the sample.

The donors were around 39 Caucasian individuals from Russia, aged 6 to 90 years, who were systemically healthy. Each donor gave about 10 milliliters of peripheral blood, drawn into EDTA-treated Vacutainer tubes. PBMCs were isolated by Ficoll-Paque density-gradient centrifugation, with at least 6 million obtained per sample. Trizol reagent was used to extract total RNA from the PBMCs, yielding at least 5.5 micrograms per sample. Naive CD45RAhigh/CD27high T cell percentages were measured by flow cytometry on a PBMC aliquot from every donor. Via the germline V gene, CDR1 is SGHTS and CDR2 YDEGEE. The CDR3 spans 17 residues, from the cysteine through the phenylalanine. The sequence is cut down to CDR3 DNA, 51 bases in frame from base 1.

Rearrangement joined TRBV5-8 to TRBJ2-1; 7 middle bases align to TRBD2. The sequencing input was blood. The origin of this receptor is a woman of 80 years or more in good health. The CDR3 protein: CASSPGRSSGPYNKQFF. Read as DNA, the sequence is TGTGCCAGCAGCCCTGGGCGTTCTAGCGGTCCCTACAATAAGCAGTTCTTC.